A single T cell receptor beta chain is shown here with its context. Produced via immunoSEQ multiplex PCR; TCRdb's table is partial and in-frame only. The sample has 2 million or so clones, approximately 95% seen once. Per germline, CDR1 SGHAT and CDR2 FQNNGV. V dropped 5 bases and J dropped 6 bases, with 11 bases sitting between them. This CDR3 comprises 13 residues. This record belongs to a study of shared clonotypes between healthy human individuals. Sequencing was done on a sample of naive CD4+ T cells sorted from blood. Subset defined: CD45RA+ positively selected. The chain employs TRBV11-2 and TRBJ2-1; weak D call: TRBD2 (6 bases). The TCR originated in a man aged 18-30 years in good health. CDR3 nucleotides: TGTGCCAGCAGCCTCCTTAGCGGCAATGAGCAGTTCTTC. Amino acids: CASSLLSGNEQFF.